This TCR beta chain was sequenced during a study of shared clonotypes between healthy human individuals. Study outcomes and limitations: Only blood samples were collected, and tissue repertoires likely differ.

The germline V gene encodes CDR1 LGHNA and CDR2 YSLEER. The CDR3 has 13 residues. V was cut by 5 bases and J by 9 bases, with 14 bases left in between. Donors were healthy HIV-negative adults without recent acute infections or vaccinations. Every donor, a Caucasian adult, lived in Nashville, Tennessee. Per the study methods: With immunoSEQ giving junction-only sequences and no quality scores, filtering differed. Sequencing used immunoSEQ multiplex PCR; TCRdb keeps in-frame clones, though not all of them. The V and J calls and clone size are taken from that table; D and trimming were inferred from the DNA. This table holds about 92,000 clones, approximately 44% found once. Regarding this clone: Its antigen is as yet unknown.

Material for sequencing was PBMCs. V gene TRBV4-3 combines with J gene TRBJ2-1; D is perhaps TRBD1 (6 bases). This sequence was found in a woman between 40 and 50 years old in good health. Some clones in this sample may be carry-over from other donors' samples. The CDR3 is CASSFPGTFEQFF. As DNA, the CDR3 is TGCGCCAGCAGCTTCCCCGGGACATTTGAGCAGTTCTTC.